The clone carrying this T cell receptor (beta chain) was seen many times. These data come from a study of T-cell reconstitution after alpha-beta-depleted transplantation in children. A library of TCRbeta sequences, prepared with unique molecular identifiers, was generated. TCRdb re-called the PCR reads with MiXCR, one entry per CDR3 protein. The sample has more than 150,000 distinct CDR3 sequences; roughly 15% are singletons. Sequenced material: PBMCs from the stem cell graft donor, taken from the stem cell graft. The source of this sequence is a human donor who donated a stem cell graft to a child with acute lymphoblastic leukemia.

The CDR3 bases are TGTGCCAGCAGCTTAGCCTTTTCTAGCGGACAAGAGACCCAGTACTTC. Translation: CASSLAFSSGQETQYF. The chain joins TRBV7-8 to TRBJ2-5, with 7 nucleotides matching TRBD2. CDR1 is SGHVS and CDR2 is FQNEAQ in the germline V gene. The V segment lost 0 bases and the J segment 2 bases; nucleotides outside the gene matches: 6. The CDR3 loop spans 16 amino acids.